The count of the clone carrying this TCR beta chain is one. Per the original data handling: Amplification from reference gene primers served as the basis for estimated nucleated cell counts. Clones were sequenced by immunoSEQ multiplex PCR, and TCRdb holds only the in-frame ones, with some missing. V, J and clone size were drawn from that table, and D and trimming were deduced from the DNA. The sample comprises around 300,000 clones, about 85% of which are singletons, and roughly 15% rests with the top ten. The data originate from a study of blood T cell repertoires in COVID-19. Study at large: Material from acute and convalescent COVID-19 was sourced from the United States, Italy and Spain. PBMCs, B-cell-depleted T cells, or T cells provided the cDNA or gDNA that made up the material.

V lost 3 bases, J lost 1 base, and 7 bases lay in between. Germline V gene data show CDR1 as SEHNR and CDR2 as FQNEAQ (reference sequence). The CDR3 consists of 14 residues. This clonotype was obtained from a human donor in a cohort sampled during active COVID-19. The V and J genes are TRBV7-9 and TRBJ2-1; weak D call: TRBD2 (5 bases). Sample: peripheral blood. The CDR3 spells CASSFDYSYNEQFF. The CDR3 DNA follows: TGTGCCAGCAGCTTCGACTATTCCTACAATGAGCAGTTCTTC.